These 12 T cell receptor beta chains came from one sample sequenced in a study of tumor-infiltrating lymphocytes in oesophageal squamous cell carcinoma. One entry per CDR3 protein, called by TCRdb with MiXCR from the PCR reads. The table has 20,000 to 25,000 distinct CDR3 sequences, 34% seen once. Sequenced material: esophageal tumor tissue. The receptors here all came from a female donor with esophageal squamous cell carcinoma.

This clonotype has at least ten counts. The CDR3 reads CASSRQAWTEKLFF. DNA of the CDR3: TGTGCCAGCAGCCGACAGGCTTGGACTGAAAAACTGTTTTTT. V and J are TRBV6-1 and TRBJ1-4, with TRBD1 as a possible D gene (6 bases). Germline values: CDR1 MNHNS, CDR2 SASEGT. Trimming took off 6 bases at V and 7 bases at J, with 15 bases between the two ends. There are 14 residues in the CDR3.

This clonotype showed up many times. The CDR3 DNA is TGTGCCAGCAGCTTGGCGGGTGGGGACAGGGGGATGCAGACCCAGTACTTC. Its protein product is CASSLAGGDRGMQTQYF. The chain employs TRBV5-4 and TRBJ2-5; 11 positions match TRBD1. The CDR3 consists of 17 residues. With 0 bases clipped from V and 6 bases from J, the junction kept 10 bases outside the gene matches. The germline gives CDR1 SGHNT, CDR2 YYREEE (reference sequence).

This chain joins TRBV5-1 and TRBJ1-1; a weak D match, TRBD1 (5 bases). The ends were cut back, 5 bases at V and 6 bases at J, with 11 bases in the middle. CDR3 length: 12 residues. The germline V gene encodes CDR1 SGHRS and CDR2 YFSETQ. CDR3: CASRRGESEAFF. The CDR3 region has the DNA TGCGCCAGCAGGCGAGGGGAATCTGAAGCTTTCTTT.

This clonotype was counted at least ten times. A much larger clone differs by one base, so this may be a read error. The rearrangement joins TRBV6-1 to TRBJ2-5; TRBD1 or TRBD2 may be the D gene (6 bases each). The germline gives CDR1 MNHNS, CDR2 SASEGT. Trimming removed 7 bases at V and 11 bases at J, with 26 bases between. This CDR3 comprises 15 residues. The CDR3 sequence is CASKGGHLEPNEQYF. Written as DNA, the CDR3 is TGTGCCAGCAAGGGGGGCCATCTGGAGCCAAATGAGCAGTACTTC.

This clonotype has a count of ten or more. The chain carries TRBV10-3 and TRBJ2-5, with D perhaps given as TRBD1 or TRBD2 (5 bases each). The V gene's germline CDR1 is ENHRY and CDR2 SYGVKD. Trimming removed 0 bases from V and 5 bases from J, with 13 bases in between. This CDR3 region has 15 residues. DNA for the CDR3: TGTGCCATCAGTGAGTCGGTAGCCGAGGGGGAGACCCAGTACTTC. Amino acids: CAISESVAEGETQYF.

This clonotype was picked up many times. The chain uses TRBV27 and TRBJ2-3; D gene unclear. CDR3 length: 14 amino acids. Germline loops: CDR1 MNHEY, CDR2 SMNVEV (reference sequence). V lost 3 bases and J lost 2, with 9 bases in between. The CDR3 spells CASSLGRNTDTQYF. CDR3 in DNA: TGTGCCAGCAGTTTGGGCAGAAACACAGATACGCAGTATTTT.

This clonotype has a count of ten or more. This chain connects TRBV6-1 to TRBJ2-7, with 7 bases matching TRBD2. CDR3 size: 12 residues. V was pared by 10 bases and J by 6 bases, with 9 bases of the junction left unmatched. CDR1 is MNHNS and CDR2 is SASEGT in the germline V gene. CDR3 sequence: CATGRVRGEQYF. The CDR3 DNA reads TGTGCCACGGGGAGGGTGCGGGGCGAGCAGTACTTC.

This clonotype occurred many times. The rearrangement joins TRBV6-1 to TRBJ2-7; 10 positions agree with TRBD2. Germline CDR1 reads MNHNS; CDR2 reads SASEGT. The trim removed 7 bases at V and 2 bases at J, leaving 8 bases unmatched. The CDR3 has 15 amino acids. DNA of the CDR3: TGTGCCAGCAAGTTTCAGCGGGAGGGCGCCTACGAGCAGTACTTC. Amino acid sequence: CASKFQREGAYEQYF.

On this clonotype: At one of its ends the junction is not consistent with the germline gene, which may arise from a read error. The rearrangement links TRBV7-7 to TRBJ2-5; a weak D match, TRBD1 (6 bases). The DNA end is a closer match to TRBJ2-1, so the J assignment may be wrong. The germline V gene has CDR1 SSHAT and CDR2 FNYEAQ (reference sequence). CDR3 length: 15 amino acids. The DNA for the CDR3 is TGTGCTAGCAGCTTATTTTTTGCAGGGGAAAATGAGCAGTTCTTC. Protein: CASSLFFAGENEQFF.

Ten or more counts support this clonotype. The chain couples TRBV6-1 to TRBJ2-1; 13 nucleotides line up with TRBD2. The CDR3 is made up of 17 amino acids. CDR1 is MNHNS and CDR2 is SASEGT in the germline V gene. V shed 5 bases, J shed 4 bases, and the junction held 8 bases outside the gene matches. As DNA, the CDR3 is TGTGCCAGCAGTTCGAGGACTAGCGGGAGAGGTTACAATGAGCAGTTCTTC. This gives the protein CASSSRTSGRGYNEQFF.

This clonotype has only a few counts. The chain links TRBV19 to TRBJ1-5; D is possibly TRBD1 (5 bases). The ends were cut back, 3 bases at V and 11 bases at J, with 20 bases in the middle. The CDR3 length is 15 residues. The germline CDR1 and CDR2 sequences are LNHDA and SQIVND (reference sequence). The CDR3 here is CASSISGTRFVAQHF. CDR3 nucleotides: TGTGCCAGTAGTATTTCTGGGACCCGCTTTGTAGCCCAGCATTTT.

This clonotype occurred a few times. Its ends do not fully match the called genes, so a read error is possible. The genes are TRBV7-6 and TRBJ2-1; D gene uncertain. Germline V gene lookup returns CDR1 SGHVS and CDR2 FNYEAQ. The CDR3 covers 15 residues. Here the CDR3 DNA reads TGTGCCAGCAGTTTAGATGGTAGCCGGAGTAATGAGCAGTTCTTC. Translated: CASSLDGSRSNEQFF.